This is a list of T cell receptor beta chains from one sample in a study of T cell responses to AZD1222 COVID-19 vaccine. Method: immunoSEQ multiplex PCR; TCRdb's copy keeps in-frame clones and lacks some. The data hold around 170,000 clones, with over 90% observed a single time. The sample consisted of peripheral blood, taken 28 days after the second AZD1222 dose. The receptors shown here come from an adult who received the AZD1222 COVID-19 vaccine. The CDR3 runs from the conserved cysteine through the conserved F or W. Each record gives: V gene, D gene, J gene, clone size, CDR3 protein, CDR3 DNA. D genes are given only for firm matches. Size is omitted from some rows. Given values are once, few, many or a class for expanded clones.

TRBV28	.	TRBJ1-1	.	CASSGPNTEAFF	TGTGCCAGCAGTGGTCCGAACACTGAAGCTTTCTTT
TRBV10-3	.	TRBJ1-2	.	CAISDRGNYGYTF	TGTGCCATCAGTGACCGGGGGAACTATGGCTACACCTTC
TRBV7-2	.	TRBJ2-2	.	CASSSPRGGYTGELFF	TGTGCCAGCAGCAGCCCGAGGGGGGGGTACACCGGGGAGCTGTTTTTT
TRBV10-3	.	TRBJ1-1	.	CAISDPGAGLEAFF	TGTGCCATCAGTGACCCCGGGGCGGGGCTAGAAGCTTTCTTT
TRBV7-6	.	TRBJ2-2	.	CASSPPPGELFF	TGTGCCAGCAGCCCTCCACCCGGGGAGCTGTTTTTT
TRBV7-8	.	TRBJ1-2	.	CASGQNYGYTF	TGTGCCAGCGGGCAAAACTATGGCTACACCTTC
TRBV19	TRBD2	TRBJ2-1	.	CASNLAENSYNEQFF	TGTGCCAGTAACCTAGCGGAGAACTCCTACAATGAGCAGTTCTTC
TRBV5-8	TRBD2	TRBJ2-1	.	CASSLGTSGRDEQFF	TGTGCCAGCAGCTTGGGGACTAGCGGGAGGGATGAGCAGTTCTTC
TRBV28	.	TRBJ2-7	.	CASSLYRGGSYEQYF	TGTGCCAGCAGTTTATATAGGGGGGGTTCCTACGAGCAGTACTTC
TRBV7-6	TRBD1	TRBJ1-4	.	CASSPETGGSEKLFF	TGTGCCAGCAGCCCGGAGACAGGGGGCTCAGAAAAACTGTTTTTT
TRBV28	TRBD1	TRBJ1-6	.	CASIPTSGTGYEFMTLHF	TGTGCCAGCATCCCGACCTCCGGGACAGGGTACGAATTCATGACCCTCCACTTT
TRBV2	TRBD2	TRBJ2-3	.	CASSSGGGSTDTQYF	TGTGCCAGCAGCTCCGGGGGAGGGAGCACAGATACGCAGTATTTT
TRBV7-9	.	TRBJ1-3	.	CASSPKGGSSGNTIYF	TGTGCCAGCAGCCCAAAAGGGGGTTCCTCTGGAAACACCATATATTTT
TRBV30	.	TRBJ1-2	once	CAWSLGWSDYGYTF	TGTGCCTGGAGTCTTGGGTGGTCTGACTATGGCTACACCTTC
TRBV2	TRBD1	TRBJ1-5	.	CASSRQGPNNQPQHF	TGTGCCAGCAGCAGACAGGGGCCCAACAATCAGCCCCAGCATTTT
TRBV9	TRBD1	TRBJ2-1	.	CASSVTSGTGDEQFF	TGTGCCAGCAGCGTCACATCCGGGACAGGGGATGAGCAGTTCTTC
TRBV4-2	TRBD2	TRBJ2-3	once	CASSQEDGTSGDTDTQYF	TGTGCCAGCAGCCAAGAAGACGGGACTAGCGGGGACACAGATACGCAGTATTTT
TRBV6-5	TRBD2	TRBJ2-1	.	CASSSTSSGTYNEQFF	TGTGCCAGCAGTTCCACCTCTAGCGGAACCTACAATGAGCAGTTCTTC
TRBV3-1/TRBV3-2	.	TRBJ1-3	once	CASSQPGGYTNTIYF	TGTGCCAGCAGCCAACCCGGGGGCTATACAAACACCATATATTTT
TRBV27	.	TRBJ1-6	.	CASSLSSTYNSPLHF	TGTGCCAGCAGTTTATCTAGCACTTATAATTCACCCCTCCACTTT
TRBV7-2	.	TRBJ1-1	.	CASSLLRVRDTEAFF	TGTGCCAGCAGCTTATTACGGGTCAGGGACACTGAAGCTTTCTTT
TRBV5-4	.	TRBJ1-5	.	CASSLGGTNQPQHF	TGTGCCAGCAGCTTGGGGGGGACAAATCAGCCCCAGCATTTT
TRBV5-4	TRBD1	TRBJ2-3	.	CATKEGAHTDTQYF	TGTGCCACCAAAGAGGGGGCTCACACAGATACGCAGTATTTT
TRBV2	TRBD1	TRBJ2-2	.	CASSDRGTTGELFF	TGTGCCAGCTCGGACAGGGGGACCACCGGGGAGCTGTTTTTT
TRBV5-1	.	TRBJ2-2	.	CASSRETSGELFF	TGCGCCAGCAGCAGGGAGACAAGCGGGGAGCTGTTTTTT
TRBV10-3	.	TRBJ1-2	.	CAISDAGGRHGYTF	TGTGCCATCAGTGACGCGGGGGGGAGGCATGGCTACACCTTC
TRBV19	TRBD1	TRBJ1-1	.	CASSPDRGNTEAFF	TGTGCCAGTAGTCCCGACAGGGGAAACACTGAAGCTTTCTTT
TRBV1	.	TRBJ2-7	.	CTSSQDGGLVGGEQYF	TGCACCAGCAGCCAAGATGGGGGACTAGTGGGAGGGGAGCAGTACTTC